These 15 T cell receptor beta chains were all obtained from the same sample, sequenced in a study of cytomegalovirus exposure and HLA in healthy donors (dated by TCRdb to 2017 to 2019). Library method: the immunoSEQ multiplex PCR assay. A mixture of 60 forward primers for TCR Vbeta segments and 13 reverse primers for TCR Jbeta segments was used in the multiplex PCR. In TCRdb, the immuneACCESS table is reduced to in-frame sequences with V and J assigned. These tables do not hold every clone; where another copy was compared, an unresolved V gene accounts for under half, and the others remain unexplained. The sample has 150,000 to 200,000 clones on record. The top ten constitute around 0.8% of the sample. The material sequenced was PBMCs. The receptors here all came from a woman between 18 and 30 years old in good health and CMV-seropositive.

Here the CDR3 reads CASSFGQGSGDTQYF. The CDR3 DNA is TGTGCCAGCAGCTTCGGACAGGGGAGTGGAGATACGCAGTATTTT. The V and J genes are TRBV7-9 and TRBJ2-3; 9 bases match TRBD1. The CDR3 sequence is 15 residues long. Trimming at V came to 3 bases and at J to 5 bases, leaving 6 bases not matched to a gene. Germline loops: CDR1 SEHNR, CDR2 FQNEAQ (reference sequence). Combining the CDR3 with reference TRBV7-9 and TRBJ2-3 gives the whole variable domain DTGVSQNPRHKITKRGQNVTFRCDPISEHNRLYWYRQTLGQGPEFLTYFQNEAQLEKSRLLSDRFSAERPKGSFSTLEIQRTEQGDSAMYLCASSFGQGSGDTQYFGPGTRLTVL.

CDR3 coding DNA: TGTGCCATCAGTGAGAAAAGGGGGATCGGAAACACCATATATTTT. Protein sequence: CAISEKRGIGNTIYF. The chain uses TRBV10-3 and TRBJ1-3; tentative D call: TRBD1 (6 bases). There are 15 residues in the CDR3. The germline CDR1 and CDR2 sequences are ENHRY and SYGVKD. V was pared by 2 bases and J by 4 bases, with 12 bases between.

V usage is TRBV6-1 and J usage is TRBJ1-1; no firm D call. This CDR3 contains 12 residues. Trimming removed 6 bases from V and 11 bases from J, with 16 bases in between. Germline V gene sequence: CDR1 MNHNS, CDR2 SASEGT. The CDR3 reads CASRRPPGGAFF. As DNA, the CDR3 is TGTGCCAGCAGACGACCGCCGGGAGGGGCTTTCTTT.

The chain links TRBV5-1 to TRBJ2-3; tentative D call: TRBD2 (5 bases). Germline loops: CDR1 SGHRS, CDR2 YFSETQ. The V gene lost 2 bases and the J gene lost 6 bases, with 13 bases spanning the gap. The CDR3 sequence is 14 residues long. CDR3 nucleotide sequence: TGCGCCAGCAGCTTAGTTGGGAGTGGGGATACGCAGTATTTT. Translation gives CASSLVGSGDTQYF.

The V call is TRBV7-2, the J call TRBJ1-1; TRBD1 aligns across 11 bases. CDR1 is SGHTA and CDR2 is FQGNSA in the germline V gene. CDR3 length: 17 amino acids. Trimming removed 1 base from V and 6 bases from J; junction bases left unmatched: 10. The CDR3 sequence is CASSLGIVRTGGSEAFF. The CDR3 DNA is TGTGCCAGCAGCTTAGGCATTGTTAGGACAGGGGGCTCTGAAGCTTTCTTT.

The chain couples TRBV7-3 to TRBJ2-3; 9 bases agree with TRBD2. Unmatched junction bases numbered 7, after V lost 6 bases and J lost 6 bases. CDR1 is SGHTA, CDR2 FQGTGA, per germline. The CDR3 is made up of 14 amino acids. The CDR3 nucleotides read TGTGCCAGCAGTGCGGGCGCGGGGGGGGATACGCAGTATTTT. Residues: CASSAGAGGDTQYF.

V and J are TRBV5-6 and TRBJ2-7; 9 bases line up with TRBD1. V shed 2 bases, J shed 1 base, and the junction held 7 bases outside the gene matches. This CDR3 has 16 amino acids. CDR1 is SGHDT and CDR2 is YYEEEE in the germline V gene. The CDR3 reads CASSFFSGQGSYEQYF. The CDR3 DNA reads as TGTGCCAGCAGCTTTTTTTCCGGACAGGGGTCCTACGAGCAGTACTTC.

The chain recombines TRBV11-3 with TRBJ1-3; D not resolved. Germline V gene lookup returns CDR1 SGHNT and CDR2 YENEEA. This CDR3 is built from 16 residues. V lost 0 bases to trimming and J lost 0 bases, with 9 bases between them. This CDR3 reads CASSLEGLISGNTIYF. In DNA, the CDR3 is TGTGCCAGCAGCTTAGAAGGACTCATCTCTGGAAACACCATATATTTT. Full variable domain (remainder filled in from reference TRBV11-3 and TRBJ1-3): EAGVVQSPRYKIIEKKQPVAFWCNPISGHNTLYWYLQNLGQGPELLIRYENEEAVDDSQLPKDRFSAERLKGVDSTLKIQPAELGDSAVYLCASSLEGLISGNTIYFGEGSWLTVV.

The gene calls are TRBV5-1 and TRBJ2-3; D unresolved. Germline V CDR1 and CDR2: SGHRS, YFSETQ. The CDR3 has 13 amino acids. Trimming cost V 4 bases and J 0 bases, with 6 bases left between them. The CDR3 bases are TGCGCCAGCAGCCCGTCTAGCACAGATACGCAGTATTTT. Encoded protein: CASSPSSTDTQYF.

V gene TRBV6-1 combines with J gene TRBJ2-3; TRBD2 matches 12 bases. V was clipped by 6 bases and J by 5 bases; unmatched bases: 3. This CDR3 spans 14 amino acids. Germline V gene sequence: CDR1 MNHNS, CDR2 SASEGT. CDR3 residues: CASRKLAGGDTQYF. The CDR3 coding sequence is TGTGCCAGCAGGAAACTAGCGGGGGGAGATACGCAGTATTTT.

Written as DNA, the CDR3 is TGTGCCTGGACCCGACAGGGGCTGAACACTGAAGCTTTCTTT. Amino acids: CAWTRQGLNTEAFF. The chain joins TRBV30 to TRBJ1-1, with TRBD1 identical over 8 bases. Trimming at V came to 4 bases and at J to 0 bases, leaving 4 bases not matched to a gene. CDR1 is GTSNPN, CDR2 SVGIG, per germline (reference sequence). This CDR3 comprises 14 residues.

V gene TRBV27 combines with J gene TRBJ2-7; 13 bases fit TRBD2. The CDR3 extends over 18 amino acids. J was trimmed by 2 bases and V by 4 bases; bases with no gene match: 11. Germline V gives CDR1 MNHEY, CDR2 SMNVEV (reference sequence). DNA for the CDR3: TGTGCCAGCAGTTCCCCCGGACTAGCGGGAGTTCAGGCCTACGAGCAGTACTTC. This translates into CASSSPGLAGVQAYEQYF.

The chain links TRBV5-1 to TRBJ2-1, with 11 nucleotides matching TRBD2. The CDR3 runs 18 residues. The junction had 6 bases not matched to a gene; V was cut back by 1 base and J by 0 bases. Germline values: CDR1 SGHRS, CDR2 YFSETQ. CDR3 protein: CASSLWASGGSSYNEQFF. CDR3 bases: TGCGCCAGCAGCTTGTGGGCTAGCGGGGGGAGCTCCTACAATGAGCAGTTCTTC.

The chain couples TRBV11-2 to TRBJ1-4; D remains unclear. The CDR3 has 15 amino acids. Trimming removed 6 bases from V and 0 bases from J, with 11 bases in between. Per germline, CDR1 SGHAT and CDR2 FQNNGV. Here the CDR3 DNA reads TGTGCCAGCAGAAAAAATCGAGCAACTAATGAAAAACTGTTTTTT. This gives the protein CASRKNRATNEKLFF.

The V call is TRBV11-3, the J call TRBJ2-7, with 8 bases matching TRBD1. V lost 5 bases to trimming and J lost 6 bases; unmatched junction nucleotides: 6. Germline V gene data show CDR1 as SGHNT and CDR2 as YENEEA. The CDR3 is 13 amino acids. The CDR3 sequence is CASSPRTGFEQYF. The DNA for the CDR3 is TGTGCCAGCAGCCCACGGACAGGGTTCGAGCAGTACTTC. The full variable domain, with the rest looked up from reference TRBV11-3 and TRBJ2-7, is EAGVVQSPRYKIIEKKQPVAFWCNPISGHNTLYWYLQNLGQGPELLIRYENEEAVDDSQLPKDRFSAERLKGVDSTLKIQPAELGDSAVYLCASSPRTGFEQYFGPGTRLTVT.